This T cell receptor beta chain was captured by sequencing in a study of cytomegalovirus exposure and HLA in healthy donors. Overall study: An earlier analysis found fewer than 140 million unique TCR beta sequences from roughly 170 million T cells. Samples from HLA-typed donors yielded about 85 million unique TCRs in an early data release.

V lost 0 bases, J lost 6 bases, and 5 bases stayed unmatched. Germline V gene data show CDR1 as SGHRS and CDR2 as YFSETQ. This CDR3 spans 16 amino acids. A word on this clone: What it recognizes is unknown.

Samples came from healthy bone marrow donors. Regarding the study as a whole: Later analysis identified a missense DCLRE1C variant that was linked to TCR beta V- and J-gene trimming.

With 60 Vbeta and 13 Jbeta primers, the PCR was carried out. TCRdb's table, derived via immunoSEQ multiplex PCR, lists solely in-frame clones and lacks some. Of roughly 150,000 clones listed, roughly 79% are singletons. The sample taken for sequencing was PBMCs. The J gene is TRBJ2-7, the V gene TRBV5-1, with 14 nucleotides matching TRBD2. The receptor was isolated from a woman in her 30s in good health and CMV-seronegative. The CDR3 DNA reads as TGCGCCAGCAGCTTGGATGGACTAGCGGGGGGCGTCGAGCAGTACTTC. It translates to CASSLDGLAGGVEQYF. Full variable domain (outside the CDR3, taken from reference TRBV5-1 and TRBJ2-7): KAGVTQTPRYLIKTRGQQVTLSCSPISGHRSVSWYQQTPGQGLQFLFEYFSETQRNKGNFPGRFSGRQFSNSRSEMNVSTLELGDSALYLCASSLDGLAGGVEQYFGPGTRLTVT.